This note documents a single T cell receptor (beta chain) sequence. Antigen specificity is unknown. This sample is part of a study of graft-versus-host responses after intestinal transplantation. Across the study: The study gave all recipients anti-thymocyte globulin induction, then tacrolimus and steroids for about 3 years. Findings and caveats of the study: Individuals who had graft-donor T cell macrochimerism had allografts that showed high graft-versus-host to host-versus-graft clonal ratios.

With V trimmed by 4 bases and J by 2 bases, 7 bases remained unmatched. Germline values: CDR1 ENHRY, CDR2 SYGVKD. This CDR3 has 16 amino acids. Only in-frame clones appear in the TCRdb table, and some are missing; sequencing was by immunoSEQ multiplex PCR. The repertoire holds tens of thousands of clones, with about 93% as singletons. The input for sequencing was unstimulated CD8+ T cells sorted from spleen or lymph node cells, taken before intestinal transplant. This receptor was obtained from a human donor who received an intestinal transplant. V gene TRBV10-3 combines with J gene TRBJ1-3; TRBD1 aligns across 8 bases. CDR3 in amino acids: CAISVNLQGAGNTIYF. As DNA, the CDR3 is TGTGCCATCAGTGTAAACTTACAGGGGGCTGGAAACACCATATATTTT.